This TCR beta chain was sequenced in a study of blood T cell repertoires in COVID-19. Study overall: Sources were T cells, B-cell-depleted T cells, or PBMCs; the material itself was cDNA or gDNA.

Original methodology: Nucleated cell number was recorded as an estimate derived from reference gene primer amplification. Clones were read by immunoSEQ multiplex PCR, and TCRdb kept only the in-frame ones, dropping some. Clone size and V and J calls were adopted from that table, with D and trimming inferred from the DNA. The table includes 400,000 to 550,000 clones, roughly 90% detected once. CDR1 SQVTM and CDR2 ANQGSEA come from the germline V gene. The CDR3 consists of 9 residues. Trimming removed 7 bases from V and 9 bases from J, with 9 bases in between. This rearrangement joins TRBV29-1 to TRBJ2-5; a possible D gene is TRBD2 (5 bases). The clonotype comes from a woman aged 25-40 years with acute or convalescent COVID-19. The specimen sequenced was peripheral blood. In nucleotides, the CDR3 is TGCAGCGCTGGAGGACCCCAGTACTTC. Translating it yields CSAGGPQYF.